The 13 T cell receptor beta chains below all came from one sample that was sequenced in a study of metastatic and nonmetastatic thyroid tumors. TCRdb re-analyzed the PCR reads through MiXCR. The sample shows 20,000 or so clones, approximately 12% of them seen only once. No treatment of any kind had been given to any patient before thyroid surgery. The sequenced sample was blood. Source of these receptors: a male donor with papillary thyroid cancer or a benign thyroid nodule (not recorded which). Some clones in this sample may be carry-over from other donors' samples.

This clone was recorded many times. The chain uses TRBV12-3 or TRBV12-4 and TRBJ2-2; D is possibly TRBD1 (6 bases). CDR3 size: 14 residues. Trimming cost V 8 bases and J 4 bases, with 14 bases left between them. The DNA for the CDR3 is TGTGCCAGCGACGGCAGGGGCGTCACCGGGGAGCTGTTTTTT. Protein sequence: CASDGRGVTGELFF.

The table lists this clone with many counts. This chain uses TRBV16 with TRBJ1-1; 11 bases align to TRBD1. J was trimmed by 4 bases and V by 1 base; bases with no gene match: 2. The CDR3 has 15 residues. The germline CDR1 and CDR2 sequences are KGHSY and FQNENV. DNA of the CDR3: TGTGCCAGCAGCCAATTGGACAGGGGGCTCACTGAAGCTTTCTTT. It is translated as CASSQLDRGLTEAFF.

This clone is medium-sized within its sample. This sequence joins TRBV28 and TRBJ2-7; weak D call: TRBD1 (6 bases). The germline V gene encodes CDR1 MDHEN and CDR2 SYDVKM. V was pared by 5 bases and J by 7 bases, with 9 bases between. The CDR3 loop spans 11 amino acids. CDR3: CASSTGREQYF. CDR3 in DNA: TGTGCCAGCAGTACAGGGCGGGAGCAGTACTTC.

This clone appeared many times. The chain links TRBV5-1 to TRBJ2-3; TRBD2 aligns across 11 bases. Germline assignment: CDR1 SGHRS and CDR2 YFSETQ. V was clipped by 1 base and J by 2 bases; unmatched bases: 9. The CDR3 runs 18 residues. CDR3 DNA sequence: TGCGCCAGCAGCTTGCTCCTAGCGGGAGGAGGAGTCACAGATACGCAGTATTTT. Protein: CASSLLLAGGGVTDTQYF.

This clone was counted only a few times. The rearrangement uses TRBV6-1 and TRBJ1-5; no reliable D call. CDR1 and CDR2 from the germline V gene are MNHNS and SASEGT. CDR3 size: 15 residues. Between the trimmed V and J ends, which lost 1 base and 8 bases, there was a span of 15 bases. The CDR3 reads CASSEDSGEGKPQHF. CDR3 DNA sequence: TGTGCCAGCAGTGAAGATAGTGGGGAAGGGAAGCCCCAGCATTTT.

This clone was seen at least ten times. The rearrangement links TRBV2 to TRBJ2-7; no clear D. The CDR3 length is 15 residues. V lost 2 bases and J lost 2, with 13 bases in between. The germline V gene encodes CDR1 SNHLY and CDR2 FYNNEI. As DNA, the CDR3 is TGTGCCAGCAGTGAACTTGTGACAACCACCTACGAGCAGTACTTC. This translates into CASSELVTTTYEQYF.

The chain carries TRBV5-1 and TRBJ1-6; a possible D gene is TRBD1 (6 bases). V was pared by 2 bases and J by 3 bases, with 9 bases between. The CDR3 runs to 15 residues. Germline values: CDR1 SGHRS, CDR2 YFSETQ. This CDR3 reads CASSFEDSYNSPLHF. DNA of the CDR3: TGCGCCAGCAGCTTTGAGGACAGCTATAATTCACCCCTCCACTTT. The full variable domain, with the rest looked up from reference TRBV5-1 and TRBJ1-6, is KAGVTQTPRYLIKTRGQQVTLSCSPISGHRSVSWYQQTPGQGLQFLFEYFSETQRNKGNFPGRFSGRQFSNSRSEMNVSTLELGDSALYLCASSFEDSYNSPLHFGNGTRLTVT.

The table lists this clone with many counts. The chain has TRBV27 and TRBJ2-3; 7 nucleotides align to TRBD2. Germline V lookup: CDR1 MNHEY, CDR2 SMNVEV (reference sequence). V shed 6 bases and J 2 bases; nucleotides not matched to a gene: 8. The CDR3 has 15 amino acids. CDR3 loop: CASRDLAANTDTQYF. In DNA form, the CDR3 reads TGTGCCAGCAGAGATCTAGCGGCCAACACAGATACGCAGTATTTT.

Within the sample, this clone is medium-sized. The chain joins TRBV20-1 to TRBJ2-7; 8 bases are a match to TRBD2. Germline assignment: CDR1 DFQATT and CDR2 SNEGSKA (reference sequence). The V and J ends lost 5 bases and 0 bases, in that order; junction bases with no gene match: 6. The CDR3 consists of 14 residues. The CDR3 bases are TGCAGTGCTGTTAGCGGGATCAGCTCCTACGAGCAGTACTTC. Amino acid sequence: CSAVSGISSYEQYF.

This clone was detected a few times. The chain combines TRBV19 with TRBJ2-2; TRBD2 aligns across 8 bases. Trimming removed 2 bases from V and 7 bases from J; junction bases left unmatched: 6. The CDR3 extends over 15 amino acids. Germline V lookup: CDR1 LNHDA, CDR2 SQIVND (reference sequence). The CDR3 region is CASSITGGAFGELFF. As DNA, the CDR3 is TGTGCCAGTAGTATAACCGGGGGGGCGTTCGGGGAGCTGTTTTTT. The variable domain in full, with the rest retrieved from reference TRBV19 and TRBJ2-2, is DGGITQSPKYLFRKEGQNVTLSCEQNLNHDAMYWYRQDPGQGLRLIYYSQIVNDFQKGDIAEGYSVSREKKESFPLTVTSAQKNPTAFYLCASSITGGAFGELFFGEGSRLTVL.

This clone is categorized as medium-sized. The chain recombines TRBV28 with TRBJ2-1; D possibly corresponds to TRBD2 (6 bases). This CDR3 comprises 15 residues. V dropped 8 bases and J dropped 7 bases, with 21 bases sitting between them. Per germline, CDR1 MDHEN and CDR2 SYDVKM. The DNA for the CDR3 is TGTGCCAGCCTCCAGCCGGCGGACTACTGGAATGAGCAGTTCTTC. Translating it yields CASLQPADYWNEQFF. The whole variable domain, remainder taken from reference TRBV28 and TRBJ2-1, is DVKVTQSSRYLVKRTGEKVFLECVQDMDHENMFWYRQDPGLGLRLIYFSYDVKMKEKGDIPEGYSVSREKKERFSLILESASTNQTSMYLCASLQPADYWNEQFFGPGTRLTVL.

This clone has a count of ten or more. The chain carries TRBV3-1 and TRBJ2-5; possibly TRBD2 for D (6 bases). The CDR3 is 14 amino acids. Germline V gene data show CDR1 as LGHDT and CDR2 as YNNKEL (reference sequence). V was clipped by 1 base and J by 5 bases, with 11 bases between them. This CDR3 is CASSQGQGRETQYF. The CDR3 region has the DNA TGTGCCAGCAGCCAAGGACAAGGGAGGGAGACCCAGTACTTC.

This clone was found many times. The CDR3 DNA reads as TGCAGCGTTGGGACAGGGGTTTACAATGAGCAGTTCTTC. It codes for CSVGTGVYNEQFF. The rearrangement links TRBV29-1 to TRBJ2-1; 9 bases agree with TRBD1. CDR3 length: 13 residues. From germline, CDR1 is SQVTM and CDR2 ANQGSEA. J gave up 4 bases and V 4 bases, and 2 bases lay outside the gene matches.